These 17 T cell receptor beta chains came from one sample sequenced in a study of graft-versus-host responses after intestinal transplantation. Using immunoSEQ multiplex PCR, the repertoire was profiled, and TCRdb retains in-frame clones only, with some absent. The sample includes roughly 60,000 clones, under 95% seen only once; the top ten take about 2.9%. Sequenced material: PBMCs, taken almost 120 days after intestinal transplantation. The receptors stem from a human patient who received an intestinal transplant, so some T cells may come from the graft donor.

The chain's CDR3 is CASSPTGRYGYTF. Here the CDR3 DNA reads TGTGCCAGCAGTCCTACCGGTCGGTATGGCTACACCTTC. The chain couples TRBV27 to TRBJ1-2; D uncertain. The CDR3 spans 13 residues. V lost 5 bases and J 5 bases, leaving 12 bases between the germline ends. From germline, CDR1 is MNHEY and CDR2 SMNVEV (reference sequence).

This chain joins TRBV6-5 and TRBJ2-3, with D perhaps matching TRBD2 (7 bases). This CDR3 contains 15 residues. V shed 5 bases and J shed 1 base, with 13 bases lying between them. Germline CDR1 reads MNHEY; CDR2 reads SVGAGI. The CDR3 protein is CASSPGGRRTDTQYF. CDR3 nucleotides: TGTGCCAGCAGTCCGGGGGGCCGTCGCACAGATACGCAGTATTTT.

The chain links TRBV5-1 to TRBJ1-1, with 8 bases aligning to TRBD1. Germline V gene sequence: CDR1 SGHRS, CDR2 YFSETQ. CDR3 size: 15 residues. Trimming at V came to 0 bases and at J to 4 bases, leaving 5 bases not matched to a gene. CDR3 residues: CASSLVGQGATEAFF. CDR3 in DNA: TGCGCCAGCAGCTTGGTTGGACAGGGTGCCACTGAAGCTTTCTTT.

The rearrangement uses TRBV19 and TRBJ2-1; the D is unclear. V lost 0 bases and J lost 0, with 9 bases in between. The CDR3 covers 16 residues. The germline CDR1 and CDR2 sequences are LNHDA and SQIVND (reference sequence). The CDR3 DNA follows: TGTGCCAGTAGTATAGAAACCCCCCGCTCCTACAATGAGCAGTTCTTC. It specifies CASSIETPRSYNEQFF.

This chain connects TRBV5-4 to TRBJ2-3, with 12 bases identical to TRBD2. CDR3 size: 17 residues. Unmatched junction bases numbered 8, after V lost 4 bases and J lost 2 bases. Germline V lookup: CDR1 SGHNT, CDR2 YYREEE (reference sequence). CDR3 loop: CASSQRLAGANTDTQYF. CDR3 in DNA: TGTGCCAGCAGCCAACGACTAGCGGGGGCTAACACAGATACGCAGTATTTT.

The chain recombines TRBV28 with TRBJ2-7, with 7 nucleotides matching TRBD1. The CDR3 has 14 amino acids. CDR1 and CDR2 (germline): MDHEN, SYDVKM. Trimming removed 2 bases from V and 3 bases from J; junction bases left unmatched: 4. In DNA, the CDR3 is TGTGCCAGCAGTTTAGAGGCAGGGGGCTACGAGCAGTACTTC. Translating it yields CASSLEAGGYEQYF.

The gene calls are TRBV27 and TRBJ2-2; D may be TRBD2 (6 bases). From germline, CDR1 is MNHEY and CDR2 SMNVEV (reference sequence). This CDR3 contains 14 residues. With 7 bases removed from V and 4 bases from J, the gap between germline ends came to 13 bases. As DNA, the CDR3 is TGTGCCAGCACCCCGGGACTTGGCACCGGGGAGCTGTTTTTT. Protein: CASTPGLGTGELFF.

In this sample, this clone turned up once. The chain is built from TRBV9 and TRBJ2-1; D not certain. The CDR3 runs 13 residues. CDR1 and CDR2 (germline): SGDLS, YYNGEE. V lost 1 base and J lost 5, with 7 bases in between. CDR3 DNA sequence: TGTGCCAGCAGCGTATCGGCGCACAATGAGCAGTTCTTC. The encoded protein is CASSVSAHNEQFF. Supplemented by reference TRBV9 and TRBJ2-1, the full variable domain reads DSGVTQTPKHLITATGQRVTLRCSPRSGDLSVYWYQQSLDQGLQFLIQYYNGEERAKGNILERFSAQQFPDLHSELNLSSLELGDSALYFCASSVSAHNEQFFGPGTRLTVL.

This chain connects TRBV5-1 to TRBJ2-7; a possible D gene is TRBD1 (6 bases). The V end lost 4 bases, the J end lost 5 bases, and 13 bases lay between the germline ends. In germline, CDR1 is SGHRS, CDR2 YFSETQ. CDR3 length: 13 amino acids. Written as DNA, the CDR3 is TGCGCCAGCAGCCCAGGGGCGTCCCACGAGCAGTACTTC. Residues: CASSPGASHEQYF.

V usage is TRBV11-2 and J usage is TRBJ2-3; D may be TRBD2 (6 bases). V was cut by 3 bases and J by 4 bases, with 11 bases left in between. The CDR3 totals 14 residues. CDR1 is SGHAT and CDR2 is FQNNGV in the germline V gene. For the CDR3, the DNA is TGTGCCAGCAGCTTTTGGGGGGACGCAGATACGCAGTATTTT. Protein sequence: CASSFWGDADTQYF.

The J gene is TRBJ1-1, the V gene TRBV5-1; 12 positions agree with TRBD1. Germline lookup yields CDR1 SGHRS and CDR2 YFSETQ. The CDR3 sequence is 16 residues long. V was clipped by 1 base and J by 6 bases; unmatched bases: 7. The CDR3 region has the DNA TGCGCCAGCAGCTTGATGGGACAGGGGGCCGATCCTGAAGCTTTCTTT. As protein: CASSLMGQGADPEAFF. Based on the CDR3 plus reference TRBV5-1 and TRBJ1-1, the full variable domain is KAGVTQTPRYLIKTRGQQVTLSCSPISGHRSVSWYQQTPGQGLQFLFEYFSETQRNKGNFPGRFSGRQFSNSRSEMNVSTLELGDSALYLCASSLMGQGADPEAFFGQGTRLTVV.

The chain couples TRBV27 to TRBJ2-7; 7 nucleotides align to TRBD1. The junction had 15 bases not matched to a gene; V was cut back by 5 bases and J by 2 bases. The CDR3 length is 17 residues. In germline, CDR1 is MNHEY, CDR2 SMNVEV (reference sequence). CDR3 DNA sequence: TGTGCCAGCAGTCCATTCGGGACAGTAGTGGGGGCCTACGAGCAGTACTTC. Protein product: CASSPFGTVVGAYEQYF.

The chain recombines TRBV4-1 with TRBJ2-7, with D maybe TRBD1 (6 bases). V was clipped by 4 bases and J by 5 bases, with 18 bases between them. CDR1 and CDR2 (germline): MGHRA, YSYEKL. CDR3 length: 15 amino acids. The CDR3 region has the DNA TGCGCCAGCAGCCCAGCAGGGGCAGGGTACCACGAGCAGTACTTC. It encodes CASSPAGAGYHEQYF.

The CDR3 is CASSQDPGTNFYEQYF. The CDR3 DNA follows: TGCGCCAGCAGCCAAGATCCGGGAACGAACTTCTACGAGCAGTACTTC. This chain joins TRBV4-1 and TRBJ2-7; perhaps TRBD2 as D (5 bases). This CDR3 has 16 residues. V was clipped by 0 bases and J by 3 bases, with 15 bases between them. Germline V gene data show CDR1 as MGHRA and CDR2 as YSYEKL.

The genes are TRBV19 and TRBJ2-7, with 8 bases aligning to TRBD2. This CDR3 comprises 14 residues. CDR1 is LNHDA and CDR2 is SQIVND in the germline V gene (reference sequence). Trimming removed 10 bases from V and 0 bases from J; junction bases left unmatched: 8. CDR3 DNA sequence: TGTGCCACCGCACGGGGGGGGAGCTCCTACGAGCAGTACTTC. Protein sequence: CATARGGSSYEQYF.

The chain uses TRBV7-8 and TRBJ2-7; 9 bases fit TRBD1. V shed 0 bases, J shed 4 bases, and the junction held 7 bases outside the gene matches. The CDR3 has 16 amino acids. CDR1 and CDR2 (germline): SGHVS, FQNEAQ. CDR3 sequence: CASSLAWTGAVYEQYF. DNA of the CDR3: TGTGCCAGCAGCTTAGCCTGGACAGGGGCCGTGTACGAGCAGTACTTC.

The gene calls are TRBV7-7 and TRBJ2-2, with 8 positions matching TRBD1. Germline lookup yields CDR1 SSHAT and CDR2 FNYEAQ (reference sequence). This CDR3 is 14 amino acids long. Trimming took 5 bases from V and 4 from J; bases not matched to a gene: 3. CDR3 in amino acids: CASSRTGSTGELFF. CDR3 bases: TGTGCCAGCAGCCGGACAGGGAGCACCGGGGAGCTGTTTTTT.